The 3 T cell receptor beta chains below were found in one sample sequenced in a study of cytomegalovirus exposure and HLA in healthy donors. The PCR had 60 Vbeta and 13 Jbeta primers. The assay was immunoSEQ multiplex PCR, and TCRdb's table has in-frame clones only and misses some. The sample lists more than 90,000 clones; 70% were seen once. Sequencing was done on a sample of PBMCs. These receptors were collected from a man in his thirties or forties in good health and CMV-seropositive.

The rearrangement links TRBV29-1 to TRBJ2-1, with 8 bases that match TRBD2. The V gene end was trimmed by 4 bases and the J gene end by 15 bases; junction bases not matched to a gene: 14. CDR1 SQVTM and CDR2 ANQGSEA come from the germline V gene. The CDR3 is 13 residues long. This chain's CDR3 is CSVGGTRSSPPFF. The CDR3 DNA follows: TGCAGCGTTGGGGGGACTAGATCGTCGCCGCCGTTCTTC.

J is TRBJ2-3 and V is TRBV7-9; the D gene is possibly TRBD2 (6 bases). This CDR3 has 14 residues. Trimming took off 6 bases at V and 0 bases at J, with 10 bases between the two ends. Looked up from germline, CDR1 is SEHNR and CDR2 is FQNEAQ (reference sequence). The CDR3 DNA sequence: TGTGCCAGCAGAGTAGCGGCTAGCACAGATACGCAGTATTTT. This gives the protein CASRVAASTDTQYF.

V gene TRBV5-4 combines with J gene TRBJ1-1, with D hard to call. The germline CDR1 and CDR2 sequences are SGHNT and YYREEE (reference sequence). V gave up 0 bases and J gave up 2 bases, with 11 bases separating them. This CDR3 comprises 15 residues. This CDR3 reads CASSLASMLNTEAFF. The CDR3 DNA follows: TGTGCCAGCAGCTTGGCATCTATGTTAAACACTGAAGCTTTCTTT.